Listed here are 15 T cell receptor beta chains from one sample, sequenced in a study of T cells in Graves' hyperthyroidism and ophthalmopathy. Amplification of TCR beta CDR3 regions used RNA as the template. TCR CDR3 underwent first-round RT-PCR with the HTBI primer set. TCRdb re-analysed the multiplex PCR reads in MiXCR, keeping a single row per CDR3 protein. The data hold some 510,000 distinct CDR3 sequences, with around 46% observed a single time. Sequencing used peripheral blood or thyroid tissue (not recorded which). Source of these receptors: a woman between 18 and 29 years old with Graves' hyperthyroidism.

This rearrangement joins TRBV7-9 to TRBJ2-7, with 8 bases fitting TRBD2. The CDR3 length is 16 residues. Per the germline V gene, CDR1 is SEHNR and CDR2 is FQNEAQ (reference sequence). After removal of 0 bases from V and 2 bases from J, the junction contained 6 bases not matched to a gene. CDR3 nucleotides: TGTGCCAGCAGCTTAGCGAAACTAGCGGTGCCCTACGAGCAGTACTTC. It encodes CASSLAKLAVPYEQYF.

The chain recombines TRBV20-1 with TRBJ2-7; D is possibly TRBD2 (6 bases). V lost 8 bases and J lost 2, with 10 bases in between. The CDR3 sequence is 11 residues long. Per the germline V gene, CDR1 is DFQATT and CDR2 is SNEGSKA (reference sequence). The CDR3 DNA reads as TGCAGTTTAGCGGAGGCCTACGAGCAGTACTTC. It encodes CSLAEAYEQYF.

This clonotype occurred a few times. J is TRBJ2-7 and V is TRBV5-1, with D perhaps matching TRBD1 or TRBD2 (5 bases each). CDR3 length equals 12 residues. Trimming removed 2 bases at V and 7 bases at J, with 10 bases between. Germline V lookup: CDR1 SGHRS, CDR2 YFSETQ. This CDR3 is CASSLVGEEQYF. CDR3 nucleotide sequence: TGCGCCAGCAGCTTAGTAGGGGAGGAGCAGTACTTC. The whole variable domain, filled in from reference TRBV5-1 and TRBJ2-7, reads KAGVTQTPRYLIKTRGQQVTLSCSPISGHRSVSWYQQTPGQGLQFLFEYFSETQRNKGNFPGRFSGRQFSNSRSEMNVSTLELGDSALYLCASSLVGEEQYFGPGTRLTVT.

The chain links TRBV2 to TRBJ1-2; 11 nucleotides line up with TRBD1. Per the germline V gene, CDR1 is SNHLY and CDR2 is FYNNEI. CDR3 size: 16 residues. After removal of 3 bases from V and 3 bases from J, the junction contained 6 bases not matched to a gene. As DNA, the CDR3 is TGTGCCAGCAGTGAGCCTGGGACAGGGGGGTACTATGGCTACACCTTC. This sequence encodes CASSEPGTGGYYGYTF.

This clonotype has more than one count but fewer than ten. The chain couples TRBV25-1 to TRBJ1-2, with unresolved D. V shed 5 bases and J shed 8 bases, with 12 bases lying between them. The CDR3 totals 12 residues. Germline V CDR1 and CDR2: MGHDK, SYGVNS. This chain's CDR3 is CASSYSSGGYTF. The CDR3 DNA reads TGTGCCAGCAGTTACTCGTCGGGCGGCTACACCTTC.

The DNA for the CDR3 is TGTGCCCCCCAGGTGGATGGCTACACCTTC. Its protein is CAPQVDGYTF. This rearrangement joins TRBV2 to TRBJ1-2; no firm D call. This CDR3 spans 10 amino acids. Trimming left V 11 bases short and J 6 bases short, with 10 bases between. Germline loops: CDR1 SNHLY, CDR2 FYNNEI.

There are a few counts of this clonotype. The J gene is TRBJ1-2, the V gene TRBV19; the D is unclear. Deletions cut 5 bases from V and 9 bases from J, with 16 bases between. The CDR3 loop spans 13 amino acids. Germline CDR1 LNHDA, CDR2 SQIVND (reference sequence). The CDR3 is CASSSFRGGSYTF. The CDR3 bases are TGTGCCAGTAGTTCCTTCCGAGGAGGAAGCTACACCTTC.

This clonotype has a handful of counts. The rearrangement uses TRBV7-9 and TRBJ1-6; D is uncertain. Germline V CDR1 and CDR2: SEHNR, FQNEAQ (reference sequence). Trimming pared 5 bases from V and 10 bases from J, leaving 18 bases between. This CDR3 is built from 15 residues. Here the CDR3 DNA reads TGTGCCAGCAGCCAAGACCATGGGAGCGGGTCACCCCTCCACTTT. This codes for CASSQDHGSGSPLHF.

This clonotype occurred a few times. As DNA, the CDR3 is TGTGCCGGGGGACAGGGGAACTACGAGCAGTACTTC. It specifies CAGGQGNYEQYF. The rearrangement joins TRBV7-9 to TRBJ2-7; TRBD1 agrees at 10 bases. Germline V gene data show CDR1 as SEHNR and CDR2 as FQNEAQ (reference sequence). The CDR3 consists of 12 residues. Losses at the gene ends were 11 bases for V and 3 bases for J; bases not matched to a gene: 4.

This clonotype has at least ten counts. The CDR3 nucleotides are TGTGCGTCAGTCATGAACACTGAAGCTTTCTTT. Translating it yields CASVMNTEAFF. The V call is TRBV10-3, the J call TRBJ1-1; D is undetermined. Germline values: CDR1 ENHRY, CDR2 SYGVKD. This CDR3 has 11 residues.

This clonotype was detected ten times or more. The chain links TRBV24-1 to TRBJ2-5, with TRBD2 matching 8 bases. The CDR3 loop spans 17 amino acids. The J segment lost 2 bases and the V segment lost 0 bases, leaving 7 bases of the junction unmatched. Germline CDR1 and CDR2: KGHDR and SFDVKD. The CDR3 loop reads CATSDLRSGGGQETQYF. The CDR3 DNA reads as TGTGCCACCAGTGATTTGAGGAGCGGGGGAGGGCAAGAGACCCAGTACTTC.

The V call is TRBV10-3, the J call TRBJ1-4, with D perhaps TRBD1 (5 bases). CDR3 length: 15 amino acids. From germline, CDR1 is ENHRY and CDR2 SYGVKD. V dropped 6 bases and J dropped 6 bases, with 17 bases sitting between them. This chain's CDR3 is CAIRTAGSRDEKLFF. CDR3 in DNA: TGTGCCATCAGAACGGCAGGGAGTCGGGATGAAAAACTGTTTTTT.

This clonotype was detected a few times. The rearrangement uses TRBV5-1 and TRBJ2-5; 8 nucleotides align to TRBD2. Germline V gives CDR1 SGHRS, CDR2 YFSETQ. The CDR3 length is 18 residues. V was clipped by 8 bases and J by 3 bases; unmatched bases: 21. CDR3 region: CASRLGTSNRLAKETQYF. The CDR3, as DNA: TGCGCCAGTAGACTCGGGACTAGTAACCGTCTAGCGAAAGAGACCCAGTACTTC.

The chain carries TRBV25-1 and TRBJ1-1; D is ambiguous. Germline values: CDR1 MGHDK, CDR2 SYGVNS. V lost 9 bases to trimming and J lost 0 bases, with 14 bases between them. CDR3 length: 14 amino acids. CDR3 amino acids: CASRRRAMNTEAFF. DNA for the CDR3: TGTGCCAGTCGAAGACGGGCTATGAACACTGAAGCTTTCTTT. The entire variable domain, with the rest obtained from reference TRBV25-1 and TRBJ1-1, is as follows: EADIYQTPRYLVIGTGKKITLECSQTMGHDKMYWYQQDPGMELHLIHYSYGVNSTEKGDLSSESTVSRIRTEHFPLTLESARPSHTSQYLCASRRRAMNTEAFFGQGTRLTVV.

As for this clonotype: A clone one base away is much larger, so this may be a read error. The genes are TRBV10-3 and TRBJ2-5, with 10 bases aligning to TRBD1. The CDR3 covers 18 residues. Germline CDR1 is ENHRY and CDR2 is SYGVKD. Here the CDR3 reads CASSESQGQGVNPETQYF. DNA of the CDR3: TGTGCCAGCAGTGAGTCCCAAGGACAGGGGGTCAATCCGGAGACCCAGTACTTC.